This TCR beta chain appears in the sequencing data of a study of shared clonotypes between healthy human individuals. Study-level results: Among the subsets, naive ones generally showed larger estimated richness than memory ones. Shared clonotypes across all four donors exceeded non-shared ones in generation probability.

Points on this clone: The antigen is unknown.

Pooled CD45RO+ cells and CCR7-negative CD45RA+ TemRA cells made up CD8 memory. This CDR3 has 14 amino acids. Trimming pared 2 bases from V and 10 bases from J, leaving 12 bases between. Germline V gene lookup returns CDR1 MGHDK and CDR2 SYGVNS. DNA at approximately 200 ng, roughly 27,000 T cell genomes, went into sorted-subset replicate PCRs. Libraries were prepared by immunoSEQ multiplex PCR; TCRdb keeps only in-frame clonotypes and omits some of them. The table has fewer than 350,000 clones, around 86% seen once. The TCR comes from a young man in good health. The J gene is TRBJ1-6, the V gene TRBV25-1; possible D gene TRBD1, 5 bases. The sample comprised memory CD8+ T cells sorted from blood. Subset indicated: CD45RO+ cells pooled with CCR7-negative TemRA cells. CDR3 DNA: TGTGCCAGCAGTGAAGCCCAGGGATGGTCACCCCTCCACTTT. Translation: CASSEAQGWSPLHF.